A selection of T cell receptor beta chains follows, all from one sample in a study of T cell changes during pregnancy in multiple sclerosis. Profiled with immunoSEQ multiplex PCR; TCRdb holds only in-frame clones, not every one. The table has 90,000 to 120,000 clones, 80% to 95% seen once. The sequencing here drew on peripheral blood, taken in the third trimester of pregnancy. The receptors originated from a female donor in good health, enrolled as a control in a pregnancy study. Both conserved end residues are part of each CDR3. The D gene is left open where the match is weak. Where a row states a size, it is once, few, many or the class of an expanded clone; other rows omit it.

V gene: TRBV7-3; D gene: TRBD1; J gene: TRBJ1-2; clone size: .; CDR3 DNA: TGTGCCAGCAGCTCAGGACAGGCTAACTATGGCTACACCTTC; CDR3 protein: CASSSGQANYGYTF
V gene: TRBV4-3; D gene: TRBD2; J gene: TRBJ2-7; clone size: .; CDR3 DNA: TGCGCCAGCAGCCAAAGACTCGGACTAGCGGGGGTGTACGAGCAGTACTTC; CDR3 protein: CASSQRLGLAGVYEQYF
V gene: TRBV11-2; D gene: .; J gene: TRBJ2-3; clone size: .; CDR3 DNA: TGTGCCAGCAGCCGACTCCTTAGGACAGATACGCAGTATTTT; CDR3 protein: CASSRLLRTDTQYF
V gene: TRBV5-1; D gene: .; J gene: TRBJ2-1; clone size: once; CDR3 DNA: TGCGCCAGCAGCCCTGGACCAGGAGGTGAGCAGTTCTTC; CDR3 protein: CASSPGPGGEQFF
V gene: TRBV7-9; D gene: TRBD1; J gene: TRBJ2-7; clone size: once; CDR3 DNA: TGTGCCAGCAGCTCAGACGGGACAGTCTACGAGCAGTACTTC; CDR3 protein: CASSSDGTVYEQYF
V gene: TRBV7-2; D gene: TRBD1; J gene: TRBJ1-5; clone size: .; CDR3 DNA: TGTGCCAGCAGCTCGGACAGGCAAGCTTATCAGCCCCAGCATTTT; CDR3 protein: CASSSDRQAYQPQHF
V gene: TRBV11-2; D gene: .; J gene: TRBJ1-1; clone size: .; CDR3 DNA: TGTGCCAGCAAAACCGGGAAGAACACTGAAGCTTTCTTT; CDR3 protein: CASKTGKNTEAFF
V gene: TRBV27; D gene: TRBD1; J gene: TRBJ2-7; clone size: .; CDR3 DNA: TGTGCCAGCAGTCCGCCGACAGGGTTAGACGAGCAGTACTTC; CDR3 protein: CASSPPTGLDEQYF
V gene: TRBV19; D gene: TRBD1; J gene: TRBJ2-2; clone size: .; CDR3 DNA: TGTGCCAGTAACCCCGGGACAGGGCTCGGCACCGGGGAGCTGTTTTTT; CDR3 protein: CASNPGTGLGTGELFF
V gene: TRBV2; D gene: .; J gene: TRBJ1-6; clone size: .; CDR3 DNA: TGTGCCAGCAATCGGGTAAATTCACCCCTCCACTTT; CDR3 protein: CASNRVNSPLHF
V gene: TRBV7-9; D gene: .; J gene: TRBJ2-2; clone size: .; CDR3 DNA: TGTGCCAGCAGCTTCCTAGCCGTCGGGGAGCTGTTTTTT; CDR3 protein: CASSFLAVGELFF
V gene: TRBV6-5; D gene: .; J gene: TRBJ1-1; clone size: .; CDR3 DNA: TGTGCCAGCAGGGAGGGACCCCCTCGGGTCACTGAAGCTTTCTTT; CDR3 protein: CASREGPPRVTEAFF
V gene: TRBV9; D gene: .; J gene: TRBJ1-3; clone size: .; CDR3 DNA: TGTGCCAGCAGCGTAGCTTCGGGGGCTGGAAACACCATATATTTT; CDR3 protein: CASSVASGAGNTIYF